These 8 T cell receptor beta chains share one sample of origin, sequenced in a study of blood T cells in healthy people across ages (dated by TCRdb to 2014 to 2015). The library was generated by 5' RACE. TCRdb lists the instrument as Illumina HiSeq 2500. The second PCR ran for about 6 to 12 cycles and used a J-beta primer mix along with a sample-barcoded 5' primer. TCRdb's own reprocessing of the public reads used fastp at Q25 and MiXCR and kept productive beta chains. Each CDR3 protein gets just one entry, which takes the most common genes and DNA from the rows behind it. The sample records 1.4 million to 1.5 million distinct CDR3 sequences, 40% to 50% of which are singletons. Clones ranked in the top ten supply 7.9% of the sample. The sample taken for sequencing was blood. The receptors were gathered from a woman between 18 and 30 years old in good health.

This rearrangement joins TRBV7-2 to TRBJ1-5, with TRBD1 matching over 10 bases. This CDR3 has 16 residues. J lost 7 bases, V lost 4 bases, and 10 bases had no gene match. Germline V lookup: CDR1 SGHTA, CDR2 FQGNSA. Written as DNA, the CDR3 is TGTGCCAGCAGCTCCACCGGGACAGGGGTTCGACAGCCCCAGCATTTT. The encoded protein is CASSSTGTGVRQPQHF. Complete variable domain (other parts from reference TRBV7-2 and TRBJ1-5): GAGVSQSPSNKVTEKGKDVELRCDPISGHTALYWYRQSLGQGLEFLIYFQGNSAPDKSGLPSDRFSAERTGGSVSTLTIQRTQQEDSAVYLCASSSTGTGVRQPQHFGDGTRLSIL.

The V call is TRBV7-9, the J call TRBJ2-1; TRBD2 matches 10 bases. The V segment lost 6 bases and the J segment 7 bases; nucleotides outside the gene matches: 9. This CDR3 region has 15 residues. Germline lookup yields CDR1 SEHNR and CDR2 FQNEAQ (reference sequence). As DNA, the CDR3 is TGTGCCAGCAGTTTGTGGGCTAGCGGGAGAAATGAGCAGTTCTTC. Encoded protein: CASSLWASGRNEQFF.

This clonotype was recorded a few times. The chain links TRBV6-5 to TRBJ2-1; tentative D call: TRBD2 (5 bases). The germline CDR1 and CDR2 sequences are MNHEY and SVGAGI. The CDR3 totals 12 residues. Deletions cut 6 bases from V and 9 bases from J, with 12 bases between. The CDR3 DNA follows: TGTGCCAGCAGACGACCCGGAGGTGAGCAGTTCTTC. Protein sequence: CASRRPGGEQFF.

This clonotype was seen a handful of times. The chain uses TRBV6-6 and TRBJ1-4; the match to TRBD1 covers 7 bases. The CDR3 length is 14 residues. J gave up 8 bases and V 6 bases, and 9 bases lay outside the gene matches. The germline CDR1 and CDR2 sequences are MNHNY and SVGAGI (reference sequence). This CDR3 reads CASSRTGQSEKLFF. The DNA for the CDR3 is TGTGCCAGCAGCCGGACAGGCCAGTCCGAAAAACTGTTTTTT.

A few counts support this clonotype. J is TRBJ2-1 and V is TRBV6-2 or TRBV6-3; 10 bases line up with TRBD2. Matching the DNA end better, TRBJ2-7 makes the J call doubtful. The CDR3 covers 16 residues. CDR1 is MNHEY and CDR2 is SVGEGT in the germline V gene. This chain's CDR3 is CASLSSGGYSYNEQYF. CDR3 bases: TGTGCCAGCCTATCTAGCGGGGGATACTCCTACAATGAGCAGTACTTC.

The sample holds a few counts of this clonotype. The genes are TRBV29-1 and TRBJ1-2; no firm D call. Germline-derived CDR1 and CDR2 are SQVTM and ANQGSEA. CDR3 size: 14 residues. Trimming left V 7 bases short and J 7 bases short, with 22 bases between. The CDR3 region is CSATFFGSLGGYTF. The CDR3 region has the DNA TGCAGCGCCACGTTCTTCGGGTCCCTGGGTGGCTACACCTTC. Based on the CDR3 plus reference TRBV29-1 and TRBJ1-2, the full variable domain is SAVISQKPSRDICQRGTSLTIQCQVDSQVTMMFWYRQQPGQSLTLIATANQGSEATYESGFVIDKFPISRPNLTFSTLTVSNMSPEDSSIYLCSATFFGSLGGYTFGSGTRLTVV.

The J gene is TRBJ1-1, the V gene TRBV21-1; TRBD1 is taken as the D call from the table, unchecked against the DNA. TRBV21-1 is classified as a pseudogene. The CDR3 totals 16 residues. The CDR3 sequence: CASRSYGTGRRTEAFF. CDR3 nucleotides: TGTGCCAGCAGATCTTACGGGACAGGGAGGAGGACTGAAGCTTTCTTT.

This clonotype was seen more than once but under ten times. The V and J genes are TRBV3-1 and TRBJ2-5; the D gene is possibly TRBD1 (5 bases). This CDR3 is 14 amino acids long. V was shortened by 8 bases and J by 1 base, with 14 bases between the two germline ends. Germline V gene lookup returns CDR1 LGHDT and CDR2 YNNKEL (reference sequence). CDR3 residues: CASRGADSQETQYF. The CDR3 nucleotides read TGTGCCAGCCGTGGGGCAGACTCCCAAGAGACCCAGTACTTC.